Following are 8 T cell receptor beta chains from one sample sequenced in a study of cytomegalovirus exposure and HLA in healthy donors. In the PCR, 60 Vbeta and 13 Jbeta primers were used. The table came from immunoSEQ multiplex PCR; TCRdb's copy has only in-frame clones and leaves some out. The sample table includes about 67,000 clones. Sequencing input: PBMCs. These receptors were obtained from a man aged 30-40 years in good health and CMV-seropositive.

The chain recombines TRBV13 with TRBJ2-2, with a possible D match to TRBD1 (5 bases). The CDR3 is 14 amino acids. With 7 bases removed from V and 4 bases from J, the gap between germline ends came to 13 bases. The germline V gene encodes CDR1 PRHDT and CDR2 FYEKMQ (reference sequence). CDR3 residues: CASTQARGTGELFF. Written as DNA, the CDR3 is TGTGCCAGCACCCAAGCTAGGGGCACCGGGGAGCTGTTTTTT.

This chain connects TRBV5-6 to TRBJ1-2; 8 nucleotides align to TRBD1. With 4 bases clipped from V and 7 bases from J, the junction kept 18 bases outside the gene matches. The CDR3 has 17 residues. Per the germline V gene, CDR1 is SGHDT and CDR2 is YYEEEE. The CDR3 DNA sequence: TGTGCCAGCAGCGCGAACCTAAGACAGGGGCCTACAGGTGGCTACACCTTC. As protein: CASSANLRQGPTGGYTF.

V usage is TRBV4-1 and J usage is TRBJ1-1; TRBD1 matches at 7 bases. The V gene end was trimmed by 1 base and the J gene end by 5 bases; junction bases not matched to a gene: 4. The CDR3 covers 14 residues. Germline values: CDR1 MGHRA, CDR2 YSYEKL. CDR3 loop: CASSQAGGRTEAFF. The DNA for the CDR3 is TGCGCCAGCAGCCAAGCAGGGGGACGGACTGAAGCTTTCTTT.

This rearrangement joins TRBV30 to TRBJ1-5, with 7 nucleotides matching TRBD1. The CDR3 extends over 14 amino acids. The trim removed 0 bases at V and 6 bases at J, leaving 5 bases unmatched. Germline CDR1 is GTSNPN and CDR2 is SVGIG (reference sequence). The CDR3 loop reads CAWSVGGLVQPQHF. CDR3 coding DNA: TGTGCCTGGAGTGTAGGGGGCTTAGTTCAGCCCCAGCATTTT. The entire variable domain, with the rest obtained from reference TRBV30 and TRBJ1-5, is as follows: SQTIHQWPATLVQPVGSPLSLECTVEGTSNPNLYWYRQAAGRGLQLLFYSVGIGQISSEVPQNLSASRPQDRQFILSSKKLLLSDSGFYLCAWSVGGLVQPQHFGDGTRLSIL.

The chain recombines TRBV4-1 with TRBJ2-5, with 8 bases identical to TRBD1. The CDR3 has 15 amino acids. Germline V gene sequence: CDR1 MGHRA, CDR2 YSYEKL. V lost 0 bases to trimming and J lost 2 bases; unmatched junction nucleotides: 2. In DNA, the CDR3 is TGCGCCAGCAGCCAAGATGGGACAGGTCAAGAGACCCAGTACTTC. Its protein product is CASSQDGTGQETQYF.

The chain joins TRBV19 to TRBJ1-5; 7 bases line up with TRBD1. The CDR3 is made up of 12 amino acids. Germline V gene sequence: CDR1 LNHDA, CDR2 SQIVND (reference sequence). V lost 7 bases, J lost 4 bases, and 1 base stayed unmatched. CDR3 region: CASTGGNQPQHF. The CDR3 DNA reads TGTGCCAGTACAGGGGGTAATCAGCCCCAGCATTTT.

The rearrangement joins TRBV30 to TRBJ1-6; D is unclear. Germline-derived CDR1 and CDR2 are GTSNPN and SVGIG (reference sequence). Trimming removed 1 base from V and 10 bases from J, with 8 bases in between. CDR3 size: 12 residues. CDR3 sequence: CAWSAVLSPLHF. As DNA, the CDR3 is TGTGCCTGGAGTGCCGTCCTATCACCCCTCCACTTT.

V and J are TRBV4-1 and TRBJ2-7, with 8 bases aligning to TRBD2. The CDR3 is 15 residues long. Germline assignment: CDR1 MGHRA and CDR2 YSYEKL. V dropped 4 bases and J dropped 3; count of bases not matched to a gene: 8. Here the CDR3 reads CASSPEVAGFYEQYF. The CDR3 nucleotides read TGCGCCAGCAGCCCCGAGGTAGCGGGGTTCTACGAGCAGTACTTC.